The present T cell receptor beta chain was sequenced within a study of CD8 T cells in Susac syndrome. Random-hexamer reverse transcription was applied to about 0.45 to 1 ug RNA. Coverage of TCR beta CDR3 amplification by immunoSEQ multiplex PCR extended to 54 Vbeta and 13 Jbeta. TCRdb recomputed calls from the immunoSEQ multiplex PCR reads with MiXCR, one row per CDR3 protein. The sample has approximately 100,000 distinct CDR3 sequences; around 90% are singletons. The germline V and J ends were trimmed by 5 bases and 1 base, with 5 bases remaining between them. The germline CDR1 and CDR2 sequences are SGHTA and FQGTGA. CDR3 length equals 12 residues.

What was sequenced was CD8+ T cells from PBMCs. This clonotype originated in a human donor in good health. The genes are TRBV7-3 and TRBJ1-1; D gene uncertain. In nucleotides, the CDR3 is TGTGCCAGCAGCCGGTCGAACACTGAAGCTTTCTTT. It encodes CASSRSNTEAFF.